This passage covers 8 T cell receptor beta chains from one sample sequenced in a study of cytomegalovirus exposure and HLA in healthy donors. Primers for the PCR totalled 60 Vbeta and 13 Jbeta. Method: immunoSEQ multiplex PCR; TCRdb's copy keeps in-frame clones and lacks some. The sample includes 160,000 or so clones, approximately 72% seen only once; the top ten take about 2.5%. The specimen was PBMCs. These receptors all stem from a human donor in good health.

The chain uses TRBV7-3 and TRBJ2-2; D might be TRBD2 (5 bases). With 5 bases removed from V and 7 bases from J, the gap between germline ends came to 11 bases. The CDR3 spans 13 residues. Germline CDR1 SGHTA, CDR2 FQGTGA. The CDR3 region has the DNA TGTGCCAGCAGCACCCCGGCGGGCGGGGAGCTGTTTTTT. Its translation is CASSTPAGGELFF.

The chain uses TRBV19 and TRBJ2-3; no reliable D call. Germline CDR1 reads LNHDA; CDR2 reads SQIVND (reference sequence). This CDR3 is built from 11 residues. The ends were cut back, 6 bases at V and 3 bases at J, with 4 bases in the middle. CDR3 loop: CASSRTDTQYF. The CDR3 DNA is TGTGCCAGTAGCAGGACAGATACGCAGTATTTT.

The CDR3, as DNA: TGCAGCGCCCAGGGAACTGGGGCCAACGTCCTGACTTTC. Protein product: CSAQGTGANVLTF. The gene calls are TRBV29-1 and TRBJ2-6; a weak D match, TRBD1 (5 bases). V lost 7 bases, J lost 2 bases, and 9 bases lay in between. CDR1 and CDR2 (germline): SQVTM, ANQGSEA. This CDR3 is 13 amino acids long.

The chain is built from TRBV19 and TRBJ1-1; 8 bases fit TRBD1. J was trimmed by 4 bases and V by 7 bases; bases with no gene match: 11. The CDR3 is 15 amino acids. Germline V gene lookup returns CDR1 LNHDA and CDR2 SQIVND (reference sequence). CDR3 amino acids: CASTNPGGLSTEAFF. As DNA, the CDR3 is TGTGCCAGTACCAACCCAGGGGGCTTGAGCACTGAAGCTTTCTTT. The full variable domain, rest sourced from reference TRBV19 and TRBJ1-1, is DGGITQSPKYLFRKEGQNVTLSCEQNLNHDAMYWYRQDPGQGLRLIYYSQIVNDFQKGDIAEGYSVSREKKESFPLTVTSAQKNPTAFYLCASTNPGGLSTEAFFGQGTRLTVV.

This clone was picked up one time. This chain connects TRBV9 to TRBJ1-4, with 7 bases matching TRBD1. Germline V lookup: CDR1 SGDLS, CDR2 YYNGEE. This CDR3 region has 14 residues. The ends lost 3 bases at V and 3 bases at J; junction bases unmatched: 2. This chain's CDR3 is CASSETGSNEKLFF. The CDR3 coding sequence is TGTGCCAGCAGCGAGACAGGGTCTAATGAAAAACTGTTTTTT.

This clone was counted a few times. The J gene is TRBJ2-5, the V gene TRBV29-1, with 8 bases fitting TRBD1. The CDR3 is 13 residues long. V was clipped by 6 bases and J by 5 bases; unmatched bases: 8. Germline V gene sequence: CDR1 SQVTM, CDR2 ANQGSEA. CDR3: CSVRDRTRETQYF. The DNA of the CDR3 is TGCAGCGTCCGGGACAGGACGAGGGAGACCCAGTACTTC.

The chain links TRBV9 to TRBJ2-2, with 9 bases aligning to TRBD2. The CDR3 contains 15 residues. Germline CDR1 reads SGDLS; CDR2 reads YYNGEE. The V and J ends lost 4 bases and 6 bases, in that order; junction bases with no gene match: 7. The CDR3 sequence is CASSLPGGGAGELFF. CDR3 sequence (DNA): TGTGCCAGCAGCTTACCGGGCGGGGGGGCCGGGGAGCTGTTTTTT. The full variable domain, completed using reference TRBV9 and TRBJ2-2, is DSGVTQTPKHLITATGQRVTLRCSPRSGDLSVYWYQQSLDQGLQFLIQYYNGEERAKGNILERFSAQQFPDLHSELNLSSLELGDSALYFCASSLPGGGAGELFFGEGSRLTVL.

This clone showed up just a few times. J is TRBJ1-5 and V is TRBV6-6, with 7 bases lining up with TRBD1. The V gene end was trimmed by 5 bases and the J gene end by 5 bases; junction bases not matched to a gene: 6. In germline, CDR1 is MNHNY, CDR2 SVGAGI (reference sequence). The CDR3 runs 14 residues. The CDR3 bases are TGTGCCAGCAGTGAGGGGACAGATCATCAGCCCCAGCATTTT. As protein: CASSEGTDHQPQHF.